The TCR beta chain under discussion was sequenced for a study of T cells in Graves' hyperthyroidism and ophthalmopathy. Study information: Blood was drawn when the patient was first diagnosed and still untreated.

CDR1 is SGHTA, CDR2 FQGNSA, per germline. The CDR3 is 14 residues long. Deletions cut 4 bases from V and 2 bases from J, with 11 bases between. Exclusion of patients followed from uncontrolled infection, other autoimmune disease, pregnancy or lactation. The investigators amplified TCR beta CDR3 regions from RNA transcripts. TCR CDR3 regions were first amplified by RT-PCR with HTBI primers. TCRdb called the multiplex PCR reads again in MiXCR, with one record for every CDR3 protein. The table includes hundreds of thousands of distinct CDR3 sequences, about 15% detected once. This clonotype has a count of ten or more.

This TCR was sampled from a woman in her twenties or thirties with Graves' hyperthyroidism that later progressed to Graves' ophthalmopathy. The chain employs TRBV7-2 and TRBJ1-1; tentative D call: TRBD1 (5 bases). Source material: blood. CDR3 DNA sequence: TGTGCCAGCAGCTCTAACACAGGAAACACTGAAGCTTTCTTT. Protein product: CASSSNTGNTEAFF.